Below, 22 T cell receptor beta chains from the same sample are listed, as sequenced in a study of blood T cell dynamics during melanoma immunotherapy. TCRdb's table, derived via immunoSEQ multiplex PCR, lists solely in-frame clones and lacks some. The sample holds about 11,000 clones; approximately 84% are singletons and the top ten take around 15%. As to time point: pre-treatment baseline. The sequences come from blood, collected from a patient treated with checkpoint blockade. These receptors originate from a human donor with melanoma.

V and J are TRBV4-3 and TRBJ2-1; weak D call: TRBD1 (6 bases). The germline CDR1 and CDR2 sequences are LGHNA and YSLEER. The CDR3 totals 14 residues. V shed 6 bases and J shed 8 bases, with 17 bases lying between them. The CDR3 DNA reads TGCGCCAGCAGTGAGCAGGGGATGGTCGATGAGCAGTTCTTC. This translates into CASSEQGMVDEQFF.

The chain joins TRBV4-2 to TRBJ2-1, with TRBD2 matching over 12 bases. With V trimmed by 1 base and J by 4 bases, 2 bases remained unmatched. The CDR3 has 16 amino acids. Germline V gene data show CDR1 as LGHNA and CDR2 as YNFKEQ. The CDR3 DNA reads TGTGCCAGCAGCCAAGGGACTAGCGGGGAATACAATGAGCAGTTCTTC. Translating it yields CASSQGTSGEYNEQFF.

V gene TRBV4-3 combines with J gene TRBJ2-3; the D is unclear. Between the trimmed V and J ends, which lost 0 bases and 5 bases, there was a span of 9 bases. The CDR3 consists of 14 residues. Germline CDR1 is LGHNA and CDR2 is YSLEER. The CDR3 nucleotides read TGCGCCAGCAGCCAAGATAAGCCTAGAGATACGCAGTATTTT. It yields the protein CASSQDKPRDTQYF.

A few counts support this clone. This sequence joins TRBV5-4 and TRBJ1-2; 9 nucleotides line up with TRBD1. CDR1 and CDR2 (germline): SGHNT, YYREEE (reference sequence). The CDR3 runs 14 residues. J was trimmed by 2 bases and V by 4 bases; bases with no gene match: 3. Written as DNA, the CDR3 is TGTGCCAGCAGCAAGGGACAGGGAAACTATGGCTACACCTTC. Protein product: CASSKGQGNYGYTF.

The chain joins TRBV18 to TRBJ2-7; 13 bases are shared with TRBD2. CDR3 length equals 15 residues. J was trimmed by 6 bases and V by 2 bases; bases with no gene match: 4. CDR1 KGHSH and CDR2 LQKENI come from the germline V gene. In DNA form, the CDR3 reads TGTGCCAGCTCACCAACTAGCGGGGGGGCCGTCGAGCAGTACTTC. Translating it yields CASSPTSGGAVEQYF.

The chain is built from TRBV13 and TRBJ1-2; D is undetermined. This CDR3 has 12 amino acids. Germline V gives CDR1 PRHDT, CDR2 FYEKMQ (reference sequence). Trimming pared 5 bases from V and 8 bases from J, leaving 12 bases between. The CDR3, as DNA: TGTGCCAGCAGCCTTCGAAGGGAAGGCTACACCTTC. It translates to CASSLRREGYTF.

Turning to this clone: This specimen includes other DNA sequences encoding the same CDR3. Here the CDR3 reads CASSLGWFQGENGYTF. The CDR3 DNA follows: TGTGCCAGCAGCCTAGGTTGGTTCCAGGGAGAAAATGGCTACACCTTC. The chain carries TRBV7-9 and TRBJ1-2; perhaps TRBD1 as D (5 bases). CDR3 length equals 16 residues. Trimming removed 5 bases at V and 6 bases at J, with 22 bases between. CDR1 is SEHNR, CDR2 FQNEAQ, per germline (reference sequence).

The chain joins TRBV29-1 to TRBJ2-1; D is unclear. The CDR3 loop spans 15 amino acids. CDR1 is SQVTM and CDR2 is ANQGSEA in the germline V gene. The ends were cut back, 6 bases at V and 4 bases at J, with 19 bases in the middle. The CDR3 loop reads CSVQGYRAFYNEQFF. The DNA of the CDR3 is TGCAGCGTGCAAGGGTATCGAGCGTTTTACAATGAGCAGTTCTTC.

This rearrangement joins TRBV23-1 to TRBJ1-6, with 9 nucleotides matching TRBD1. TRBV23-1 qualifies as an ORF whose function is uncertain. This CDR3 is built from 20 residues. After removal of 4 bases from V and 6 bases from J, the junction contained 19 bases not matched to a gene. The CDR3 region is CASSPELPGQGDYFNSPLHF. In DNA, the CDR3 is TGCGCCAGCAGTCCGGAACTACCGGGACAGGGAGATTATTTTAATTCACCCCTCCACTTT.

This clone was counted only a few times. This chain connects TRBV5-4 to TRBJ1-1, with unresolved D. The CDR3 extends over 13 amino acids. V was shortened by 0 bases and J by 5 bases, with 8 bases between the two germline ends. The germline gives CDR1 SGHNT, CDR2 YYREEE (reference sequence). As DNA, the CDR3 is TGTGCCAGCAGCTTGGGGACTGTTACTGAAGCTTTCTTT. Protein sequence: CASSLGTVTEAFF.

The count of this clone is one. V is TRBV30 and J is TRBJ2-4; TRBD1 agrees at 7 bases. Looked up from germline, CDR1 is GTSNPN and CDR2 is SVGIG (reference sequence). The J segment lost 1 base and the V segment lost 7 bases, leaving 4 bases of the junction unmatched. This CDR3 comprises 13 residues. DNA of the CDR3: TGTGCCTTGACGGACAGGGCCAAAAACATTCAGTACTTC. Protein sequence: CALTDRAKNIQYF.

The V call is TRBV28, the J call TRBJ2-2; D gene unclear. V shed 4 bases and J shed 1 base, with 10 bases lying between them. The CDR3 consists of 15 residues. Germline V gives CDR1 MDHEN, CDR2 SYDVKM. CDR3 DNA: TGTGCCAGCAGTTCCCCAGCGCTGAACACCGGGGAGCTGTTTTTT. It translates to CASSSPALNTGELFF.

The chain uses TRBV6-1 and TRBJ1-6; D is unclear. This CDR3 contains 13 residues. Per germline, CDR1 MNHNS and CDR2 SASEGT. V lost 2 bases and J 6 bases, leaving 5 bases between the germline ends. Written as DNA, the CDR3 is TGTGCCAGCAGTGAACAAAGTAATTCACCCCTCCACTTT. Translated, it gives CASSEQSNSPLHF.

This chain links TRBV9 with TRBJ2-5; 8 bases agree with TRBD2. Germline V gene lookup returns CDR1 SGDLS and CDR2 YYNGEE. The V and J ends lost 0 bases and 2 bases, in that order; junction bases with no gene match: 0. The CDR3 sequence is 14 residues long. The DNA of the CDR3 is TGTGCCAGCAGCGTAGCGGGGGGGCAAGAGACCCAGTACTTC. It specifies CASSVAGGQETQYF.

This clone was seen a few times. The CDR3 bases are TGTGCCTGGAATGTCCTAGCGGGGGGCCCTAATGAGCAGTTCTTC. Protein product: CAWNVLAGGPNEQFF. The chain carries TRBV30 and TRBJ2-1; 11 bases match TRBD2. The germline V gene has CDR1 GTSNPN and CDR2 SVGIG (reference sequence). The CDR3 loop spans 15 amino acids. With 4 bases clipped from V and 7 bases from J, the junction kept 9 bases outside the gene matches.

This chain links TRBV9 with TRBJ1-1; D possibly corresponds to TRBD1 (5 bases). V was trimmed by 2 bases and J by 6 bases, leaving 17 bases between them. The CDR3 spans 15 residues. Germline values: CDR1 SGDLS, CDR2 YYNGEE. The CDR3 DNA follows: TGTGCCAGCAGCGTCCAAGACAGCCTTTTGGCTGAAGCTTTCTTT. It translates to CASSVQDSLLAEAFF. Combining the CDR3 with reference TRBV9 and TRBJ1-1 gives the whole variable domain DSGVTQTPKHLITATGQRVTLRCSPRSGDLSVYWYQQSLDQGLQFLIQYYNGEERAKGNILERFSAQQFPDLHSELNLSSLELGDSALYFCASSVQDSLLAEAFFGQGTRLTVV.

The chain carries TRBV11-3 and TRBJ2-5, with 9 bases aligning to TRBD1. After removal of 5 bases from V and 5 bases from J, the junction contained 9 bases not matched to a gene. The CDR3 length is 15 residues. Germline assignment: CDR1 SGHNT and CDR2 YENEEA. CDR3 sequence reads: CASSQPTGGAETQYF. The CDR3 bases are TGTGCCAGCAGCCAACCCACAGGGGGCGCGGAGACCCAGTACTTC.

Written as DNA, the CDR3 is TGTGCCAGTAGTATAACTTCGGGGGGTCTGGAGACCCAGTACTTC. This codes for CASSITSGGLETQYF. V usage is TRBV19 and J usage is TRBJ2-5; 7 bases match TRBD2. The germline V gene encodes CDR1 LNHDA and CDR2 SQIVND (reference sequence). Unmatched junction bases numbered 8, after V lost 2 bases and J lost 5 bases. The CDR3 totals 15 residues.

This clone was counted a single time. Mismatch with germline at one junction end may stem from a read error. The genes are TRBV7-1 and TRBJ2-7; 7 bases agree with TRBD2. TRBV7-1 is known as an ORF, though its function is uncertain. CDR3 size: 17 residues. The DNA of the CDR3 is TGCGCCAGCAGCCAGGATGGAGCCGGGAGGCGTCCCGGCGAGCAGTACTTC. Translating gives CASSQDGAGRRPGEQYF.

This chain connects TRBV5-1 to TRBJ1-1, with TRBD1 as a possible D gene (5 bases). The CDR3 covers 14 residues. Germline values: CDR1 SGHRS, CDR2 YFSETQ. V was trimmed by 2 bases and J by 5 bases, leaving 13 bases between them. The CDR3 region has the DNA TGCGCCAGCAGCTTCGGGGGACCGGGGACTGAAGCTTTCTTT. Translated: CASSFGGPGTEAFF.

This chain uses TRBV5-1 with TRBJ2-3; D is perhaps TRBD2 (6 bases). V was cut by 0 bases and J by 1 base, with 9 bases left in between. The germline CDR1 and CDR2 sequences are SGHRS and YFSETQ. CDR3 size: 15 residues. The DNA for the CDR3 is TGCGCCAGCAGCTTGGGGGACTTAGGCACAGATACGCAGTATTTT. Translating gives CASSLGDLGTDTQYF.

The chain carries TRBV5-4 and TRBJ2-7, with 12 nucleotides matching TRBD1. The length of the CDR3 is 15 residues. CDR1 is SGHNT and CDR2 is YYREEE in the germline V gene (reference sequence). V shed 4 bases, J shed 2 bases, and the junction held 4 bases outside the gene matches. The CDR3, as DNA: TGTGCCAGCAGCGAGGGACAGGGGGCCCCCTACGAGCAGTACTTC. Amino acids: CASSEGQGAPYEQYF.